Sequencing of this T cell receptor (beta chain) was carried out in a study of blood T cell repertoires in COVID-19. V lost 3 bases and J lost 13; bases outside the gene matches: 11. Per germline, CDR1 LGHDT and CDR2 YNNKEL (reference sequence). The CDR3 has 14 amino acids. Profiling relied on immunoSEQ multiplex PCR, and the TCRdb table lists in-frame clones only, not all of them. The sample shows around 360,000 clones, 87% of them seen only once. The sequence derives from a young woman with COVID-19, enrolled during active disease. The genes are TRBV3-1 (or the pseudogene TRBV3-2) and TRBJ2-1, with 8 bases lining up with TRBD1. The sample taken for sequencing was peripheral blood. The CDR3 reads CASSQSSPTGGQFF. The CDR3 nucleotides read TGTGCCAGCAGCCAGTCATCTCCTACAGGGGGTCAGTTCTTC.